The rows below give T cell receptor beta chains drawn from one sample of a study of T cells expressing NK-cell markers. Reprocessing the 5' RACE reads, TCRdb reports a single entry for every CDR3 protein and omits DNA. The table lists 200,000 to 300,000 distinct CDR3 sequences, with around 4.2% in the top ten. Input material: blood T cells: a sorted CD56 or NKG2C T cell subset, CD4+ or CD8+ T cells, or bulk PBMC T cells (not recorded which). Receptor source: a woman between 18 and 75 years old in good health. The CDR3 runs from the conserved cysteine through the conserved F or W.

TRBV6-5	TRBJ1-1	CASSYSRPGGAFF
TRBV29-1	TRBJ2-1	CSVALYGTGLNNEQFF
TRBV11-2	TRBJ2-1	CASSLDPSGNEQFF
TRBV6-2/TRBV6-3	TRBJ1-6	CASSYSRTTQNSPLHF
TRBV7-8	TRBJ2-1	CASSLLAGVGDEQFF
TRBV6-1	TRBJ2-3	CASPAIGLARGDTQYF
TRBV6-2/TRBV6-3	TRBJ2-5	CASEEAGRTQETQYF
TRBV20-1	TRBJ1-1	CSARGGFRNTEAFF
TRBV6-2/TRBV6-3	TRBJ2-7	CASLLAVSSYEQYF
TRBV20-1	TRBJ1-2	CSAREGSSKDGYTF
TRBV12-3/TRBV12-4	TRBJ2-1	CASSFSGVSYNEQFF
TRBV29-1	TRBJ2-1	CASGIYNEQFF
TRBV7-3	TRBJ2-1	CASSLTQASYNEQFF
TRBV20-1	TRBJ1-6	CSASGQGAGINSPLHF
TRBV7-2	TRBJ2-3	CASSLGRPRDTQYF
TRBV20-1	TRBJ2-3	CSDRTRGDTQYF
TRBV29-1	TRBJ2-3	CSGRGPGDTQYF
TRBV7-9	TRBJ2-5	CASSSRPQETQYF
TRBV29-1	TRBJ1-5	CSVAQGNSNQPQHF
TRBV25-1	TRBJ2-5	CASSESRGSRAVTQYF
TRBV12-3/TRBV12-4	TRBJ2-1	CASSPRGAGAYNEQFF
TRBV7-8	TRBJ2-1	CASSSGLAGEVGPYNEQFF
TRBV5-1	TRBJ1-3	CASSLQGAGNTIYF
TRBV4-1	TRBJ1-4	CASSQTRRGPTNEKLFF
TRBV5-4	TRBJ1-1	CASSTGQGVRTEAFF
TRBV12-3/TRBV12-4	TRBJ2-5	CASSWDQETQYF